The 4 T cell receptor beta chains below all came from one sample that was sequenced in a study of cytomegalovirus exposure and HLA in healthy donors. The study ran its PCR with 60 Vbeta and 13 Jbeta primers. Libraries were prepared by immunoSEQ multiplex PCR; TCRdb keeps only in-frame clonotypes and omits some of them. Its table lists 85,000 to 90,000 clones. Sequenced material: PBMCs. The receptor set was obtained from a man aged 45-65 years in good health and CMV-seropositive.

V usage is TRBV2 and J usage is TRBJ1-1; perhaps TRBD1 as D (5 bases). The CDR3 covers 15 residues. CDR1 is SNHLY, CDR2 FYNNEI, per germline. V dropped 8 bases and J dropped 1 base, with 17 bases sitting between them. CDR3: CASGAQSHRNTEAFF. CDR3 nucleotide sequence: TGTGCCAGCGGGGCACAGAGTCATCGGAACACTGAAGCTTTCTTT.

The rearrangement joins TRBV2 to TRBJ1-2; 7 bases are shared with TRBD1. From germline, CDR1 is SNHLY and CDR2 FYNNEI. The CDR3 contains 13 residues. J was trimmed by 5 bases and V by 10 bases; bases with no gene match: 10. In DNA form, the CDR3 reads TGTGCCACCCGCACAGGGGAAAGATATGGCTACACCTTC. Its protein is CATRTGERYGYTF. The full variable domain, in which reference TRBV2 and TRBJ1-2 provide the parts outside the CDR3, is EPEVTQTPSHQVTQMGQEVILRCVPISNHLYFYWYRQILGQKVEFLVSFYNNEISEKSEIFDDQFSVERPDGSNFTLKIRSTKLEDSAMYFCATRTGERYGYTFGSGTRLTVV.

The chain links TRBV2 to TRBJ2-1; TRBD2 agrees at 14 bases. The junction had 21 bases not matched to a gene; V was cut back by 9 bases and J by 8 bases. This CDR3 contains 19 residues. Germline CDR1 reads SNHLY; CDR2 reads FYNNEI. The CDR3 DNA follows: TGTGCCAGGCCACGAGAGGGACTAGCGGGAGTAGTCGCCGGTGATGAGCAGTTCTTC. Translating it yields CARPREGLAGVVAGDEQFF.

V usage is TRBV4-3 and J usage is TRBJ1-4; 9 bases match TRBD1. In germline, CDR1 is LGHNA, CDR2 YSLEER. After removal of 0 bases from V and 7 bases from J, the junction contained 3 bases not matched to a gene. The CDR3 runs to 15 residues. The CDR3 sequence is CASSQEGTGPEKLFF. CDR3 coding DNA: TGCGCCAGCAGCCAAGAAGGGACAGGGCCTGAAAAACTGTTTTTT.